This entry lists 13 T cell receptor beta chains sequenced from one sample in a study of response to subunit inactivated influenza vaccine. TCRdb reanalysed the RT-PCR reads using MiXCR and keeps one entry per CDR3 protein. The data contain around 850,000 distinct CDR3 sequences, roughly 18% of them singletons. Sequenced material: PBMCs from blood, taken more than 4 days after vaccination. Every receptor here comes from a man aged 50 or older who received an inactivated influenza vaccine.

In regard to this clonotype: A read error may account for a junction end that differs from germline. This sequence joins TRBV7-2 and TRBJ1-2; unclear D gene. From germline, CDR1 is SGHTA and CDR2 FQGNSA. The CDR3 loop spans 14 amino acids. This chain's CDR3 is CASSVREVSPQAFF. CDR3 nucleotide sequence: TGTGCCAGCAGCGTACGGGAAGTCAGCCCGCAAGCCTTCTTC.

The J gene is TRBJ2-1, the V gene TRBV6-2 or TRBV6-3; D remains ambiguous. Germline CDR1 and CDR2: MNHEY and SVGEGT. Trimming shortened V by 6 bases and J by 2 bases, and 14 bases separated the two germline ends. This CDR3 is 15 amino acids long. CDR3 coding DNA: TGTGCCAGCAGAAGCCCTCGTGCCGCCTACAATGAGCAGTTCTTC. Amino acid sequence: CASRSPRAAYNEQFF.

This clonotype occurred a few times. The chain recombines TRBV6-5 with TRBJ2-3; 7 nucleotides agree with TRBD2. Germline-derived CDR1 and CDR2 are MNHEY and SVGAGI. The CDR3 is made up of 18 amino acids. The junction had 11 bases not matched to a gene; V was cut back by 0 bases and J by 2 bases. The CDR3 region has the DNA TGTGCCAGCAGTTACTCGTTTTCGGTAGCGGGTCACACAGATACGCAGTATTTT. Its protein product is CASSYSFSVAGHTDTQYF.

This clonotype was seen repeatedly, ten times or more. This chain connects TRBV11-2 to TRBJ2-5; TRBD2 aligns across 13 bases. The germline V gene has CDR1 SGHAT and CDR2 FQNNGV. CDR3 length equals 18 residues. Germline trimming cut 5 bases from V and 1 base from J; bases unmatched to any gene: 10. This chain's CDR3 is CASSPGLAGEPRQETQYF. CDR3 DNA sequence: TGTGCCAGCAGCCCCGGACTAGCGGGAGAGCCCCGCCAAGAGACCCAGTACTTC.

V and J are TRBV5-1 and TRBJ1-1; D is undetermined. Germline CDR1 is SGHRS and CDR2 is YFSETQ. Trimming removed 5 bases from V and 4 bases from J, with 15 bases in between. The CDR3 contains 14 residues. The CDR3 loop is CASRQRERSTEAFF. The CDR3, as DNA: TGCGCCAGCAGACAACGAGAGAGGAGCACTGAAGCTTTCTTT.

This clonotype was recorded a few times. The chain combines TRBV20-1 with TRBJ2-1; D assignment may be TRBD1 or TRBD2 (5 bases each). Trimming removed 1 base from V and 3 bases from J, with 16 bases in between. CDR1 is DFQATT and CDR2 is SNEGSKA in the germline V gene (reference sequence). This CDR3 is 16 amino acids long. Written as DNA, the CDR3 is TGCAGTGCTAGAGTCGGGTCGGGGCAGGGCTACAATGAGCAGTTCTTC. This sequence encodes CSARVGSGQGYNEQFF.

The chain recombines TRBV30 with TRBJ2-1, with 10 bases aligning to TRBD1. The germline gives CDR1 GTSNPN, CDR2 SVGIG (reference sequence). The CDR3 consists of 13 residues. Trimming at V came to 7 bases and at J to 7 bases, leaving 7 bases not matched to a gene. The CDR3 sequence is CAFPGQGLNEQFF. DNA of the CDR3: TGTGCCTTCCCGGGACAGGGGCTTAATGAGCAGTTCTTC.

The CDR3 DNA reads TGTGCCATCAGTAATCACAGTGAGCAGTACTTC. Protein: CAISNHSEQYF. The J gene is TRBJ2-7, the V gene TRBV10-3; D is undetermined. The length of the CDR3 is 11 residues. Trimming pared 5 bases from V and 7 bases from J, leaving 9 bases between. CDR1 and CDR2 from the germline V gene are ENHRY and SYGVKD.

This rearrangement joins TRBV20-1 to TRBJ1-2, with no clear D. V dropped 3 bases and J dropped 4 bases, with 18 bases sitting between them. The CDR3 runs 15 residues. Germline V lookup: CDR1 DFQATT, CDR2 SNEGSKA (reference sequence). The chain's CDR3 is CSARLLTGRGYGYTF. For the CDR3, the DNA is TGCAGTGCTAGGCTCCTGACCGGAAGAGGCTATGGCTACACCTTC.

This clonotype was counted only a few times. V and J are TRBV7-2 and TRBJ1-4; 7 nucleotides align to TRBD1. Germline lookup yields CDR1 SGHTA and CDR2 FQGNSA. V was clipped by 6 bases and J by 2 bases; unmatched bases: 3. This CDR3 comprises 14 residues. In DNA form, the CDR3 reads TGTGCCAGCAGTTACAGGGGTACTAATGAAAAACTGTTTTTT. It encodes CASSYRGTNEKLFF.

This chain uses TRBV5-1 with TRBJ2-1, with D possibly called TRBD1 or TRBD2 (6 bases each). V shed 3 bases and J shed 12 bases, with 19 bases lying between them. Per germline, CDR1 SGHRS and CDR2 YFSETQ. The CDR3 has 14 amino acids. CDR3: CASSSQGPGAGQFF. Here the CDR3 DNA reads TGCGCCAGCAGCTCGCAGGGGCCGGGGGCCGGGCAGTTCTTC.

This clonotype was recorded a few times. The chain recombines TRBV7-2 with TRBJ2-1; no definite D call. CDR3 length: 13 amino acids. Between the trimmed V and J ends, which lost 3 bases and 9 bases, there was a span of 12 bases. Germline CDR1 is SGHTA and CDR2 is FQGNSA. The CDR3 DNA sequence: TGTGCCAGCAGCTTTTCCCCCCCCAGTGAGCAGTTCTTC. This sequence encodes CASSFSPPSEQFF.

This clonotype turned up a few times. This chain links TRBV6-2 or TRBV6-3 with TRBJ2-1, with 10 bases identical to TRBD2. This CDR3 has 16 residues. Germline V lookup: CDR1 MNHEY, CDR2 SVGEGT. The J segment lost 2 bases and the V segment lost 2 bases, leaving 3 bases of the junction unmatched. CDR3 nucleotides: TGTGCCAGCAGTTACAACCTAGCGGGGGCCTACAATGAGCAGTTCTTC. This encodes CASSYNLAGAYNEQFF.